The following is a TCR beta chain sequence with its context. The study recruited people aged about 18 to 89 years across under 25 US areas. Cohort assignment relied on participant-reported clinical history. The entry originates in a study of blood T cell repertoires in COVID-19. Methods used by the authors: Estimation of nucleated cell counts was performed using reference gene primer amplification. TCRdb's table, derived via immunoSEQ multiplex PCR, lists solely in-frame clones and lacks some. Clonal size and the V and J genes are those of that table, whereas D and trimming came from the DNA. In the table there are about 200,000 clones, about 84% of which are singletons. Trimming took off 5 bases at V and 4 bases at J, with 11 bases between the two ends. The germline V gene encodes CDR1 SGHTA and CDR2 FQGTGA. The CDR3 consists of 13 residues.

V and J are TRBV7-3 and TRBJ1-1, with D unresolved. This TCR came from a woman in her forties with acute COVID-19. Sequencing was done on a sample of PBMCs or T cells enriched from blood (not recorded which). The CDR3 bases are TGTGCCAGCAGCACCTCTAGGAGCACTGAAGCTTTCTTT. Translating it yields CASSTSRSTEAFF.